Here is one T cell receptor beta chain with its context. The V gene end was trimmed by 1 base and the J gene end by 4 bases; junction bases not matched to a gene: 3. CDR1 is SGHRS and CDR2 is YFSETQ in the germline V gene. The CDR3 totals 16 residues. In terms of age and location, participants ranged from about 18 to 100 years and lived in fewer than 30 US areas. Researchers sorted participants into cohorts using their self-reported clinical history. Original data processing: Reference gene primers were amplified, and this amplification served to estimate nucleated cell counts. Clones were sequenced by immunoSEQ multiplex PCR, and TCRdb holds only the in-frame ones, with some missing. Clone size and V and J calls were adopted from that table, with D and trimming inferred from the DNA. The repertoire holds about 200,000 clones, with 75% to 90% as singletons. This specimen belongs to a study of blood T cell repertoires in COVID-19. Looking at the study overall: The United States, Italy and Spain supplied acute and convalescent COVID-19 samples.

Sample: PBMCs or T cells enriched from blood (not recorded which). The TCR comes from a woman in her twenties or thirties who had recovered from COVID-19. This sequence joins TRBV5-1 and TRBJ2-2; TRBD2 agrees at 11 bases. DNA of the CDR3: TGCGCCAGCAGCTTGTCACTAGCGGGAGTCACCGGGGAGCTGTTTTTT. This encodes CASSLSLAGVTGELFF.